Listed below are T cell receptor beta chains from one sample, sequenced in a study of OX40 agonist ivuxolimab in advanced cancers. Sequencing used immunoSEQ multiplex PCR; TCRdb keeps in-frame clones, though not all of them. The sample lists about 91,000 clones, approximately 80% occurring once. Here the sequenced sample was CD4+ or CD8+ T cells sorted from blood, taken in a trial of the OX40 agonist ivuxolimab. Receptor source: an adult with an advanced solid tumor such as melanoma, head and neck, liver or kidney cancer. Both conserved end residues are part of each CDR3. Clone sizes are given selectively: once, few, many, or a class where the clone is expanded.

CDR3aa | v_gene | len | j_gene | abundance
CAIRRSENTEAFF | TRBV10-3 | 13 | TRBJ1-1 | .
CASSIVQGINEQFF | TRBV19 | 14 | TRBJ2-1 | .
CASSLGGERQGNIQYF | TRBV11-3 | 16 | TRBJ2-4 | once
CASSTRMGEETQYF | TRBV11-3 | 14 | TRBJ2-5 | .
CASSIGSYTEAFF | TRBV5-5 | 13 | TRBJ1-1 | .
CASSYLAGGTPTDTQYF | TRBV28 | 17 | TRBJ2-3 | .
CASSYRQGAPGTDTQYF | TRBV7-9 | 17 | TRBJ2-3 | .
CASSHPGQGDGYTF | TRBV4-1 | 14 | TRBJ1-2 | .
CAITKTGNSYEQYF | TRBV10-3 | 14 | . | .
CASTKPGQGNYGYTF | TRBV6-5 | 15 | TRBJ1-2 | .
CASSLTMRGQEKLFF | TRBV28 | 15 | TRBJ1-4 | .
CASSVNSGGRDEQFF | TRBV6-4 | 15 | TRBJ2-1 | .
CARSLKTSSWSHSNQPQHF | TRBV5-3 | 19 | TRBJ1-5 | .
CASSFFRDTLGDTQYF | TRBV7-9 | 16 | TRBJ2-3 | .
CASSPIMDSAPVDEQFF | TRBV18 | 17 | TRBJ2-1 | once
CASSLGLLDETQYF | TRBV5-1 | 14 | TRBJ2-5 | .
CASSPLSGNTIYF | TRBV18 | 13 | TRBJ1-3 | few
CASSLVDEKLFF | TRBV6-1 | 12 | TRBJ1-4 | .
CASSGVNSNQPQHF | TRBV7-9 | 14 | TRBJ1-5 | .
CASGGGEVSNQPQHF | TRBV2 | 15 | TRBJ1-5 | .
CASSPYNNEQFF | TRBV18 | 12 | TRBJ2-1 | .
CASSPWRTGELFF | TRBV5-4 | 13 | TRBJ2-2 | .
CASSLLKASGGSYEQYF | TRBV27 | 17 | TRBJ2-7 | .
CAIRRGTGLQETQYF | TRBV10-3 | 15 | TRBJ2-5 | once
CASSFRTGNGNTIYF | TRBV6-5 | 15 | TRBJ1-3 | .
CASSLRRNSPLHF | TRBV28 | 13 | TRBJ1-6 | .
CASSSGLAGGPYQETQYF | TRBV5-1 | 18 | TRBJ2-5 | .
CASSFTGGDSYGYTF | TRBV7-9 | 15 | TRBJ1-2 | .
CSGGTANYGYTF | TRBV29-1 | 12 | TRBJ1-2 | .
CASSIDRGTEAFF | TRBV19 | 13 | TRBJ1-1 | .
CASSLGLGGSYNSPLHF | TRBV5-1 | 17 | TRBJ1-6 | once
CASRTGTADWDEKLFF | TRBV7-2 | 16 | TRBJ1-4 | .
CASSYSVGEQFF | TRBV6-5 | 12 | TRBJ2-1 | .
CASSLDGGGYTEAFF | TRBV11-2 | 15 | TRBJ1-1 | once
CASIQGSSYNEQFF | TRBV2 | 14 | TRBJ2-1 | .
CAISEVDRGLDTQYF | TRBV10-3 | 15 | TRBJ2-3 | .
CASSFEQLNQPQHF | TRBV5-1 | 14 | TRBJ1-5 | few
CASSSRQGAIYF | TRBV5-1 | 12 | TRBJ1-3 | .
CAWSPGLIEAFF | TRBV30 | 12 | TRBJ1-1 | .
CASSLGDQAKNIQYF | TRBV5-1 | 15 | TRBJ2-4 | .
CSVGYRVARQETQYF | TRBV29-1 | 15 | TRBJ2-5 | .
CASSSEARNTEAFF | TRBV7-9 | 14 | TRBJ1-1 | .
CASSLRQTETQYF | TRBV18 | 13 | TRBJ2-5 | .
CASSLTFIDNEQFF | TRBV7-2 | 14 | TRBJ2-1 | .
CASSKGQGYNEKLFF | TRBV7-9 | 15 | TRBJ1-4 | .
CASRAGYQETQYF | TRBV28 | 13 | TRBJ2-5 | once
CASSMVWNTEAFF | TRBV6-5 | 13 | TRBJ1-1 | once
CAWRKVRIREEQYF | TRBV30 | 14 | TRBJ2-7 | .
CASSRGQGNEQFF | TRBV6-5 | 13 | TRBJ2-1 | .
CASSLVIGATQETQYF | TRBV7-2 | 16 | TRBJ2-5 | .
CASSTGDYGYTF | TRBV2 | 12 | TRBJ1-2 | few
CASSLDRDLDTQYF | TRBV7-2 | 14 | TRBJ2-3 | .